Below, 24 T cell receptor beta chains from the same sample are listed, as sequenced in a study of blood T cell repertoires in COVID-19 (dated by TCRdb to about 2020). The library was made by the immunoSEQ multiplex PCR assay. Here the immuneACCESS table is served through TCRdb, limited to in-frame sequences with V and J called. Missing clones are a known gap in these copies; in checked studies unresolved V genes cover under half, and the rest lacks a known reason. The sample table lists fewer than 300,000 clones, approximately 81% of them with a count of one. The leading ten clones occupy 2% to 3% of the sample. The sequencing input was PBMCs or T cells enriched from blood (not recorded which). The receptors shown here come from a woman between 50 and 59 years old who had recovered from COVID-19.

The genes are TRBV11-3 and TRBJ2-1; no definite D call. Trimming pared 5 bases from V and 0 bases from J, leaving 17 bases between. Germline V gene lookup returns CDR1 SGHNT and CDR2 YENEEA. CDR3 length: 17 amino acids. The CDR3 sequence is CASSTVSAESSYNEQFF. CDR3 bases: TGTGCCAGCAGCACAGTGTCCGCCGAGTCCTCCTACAATGAGCAGTTCTTC.

The V and J genes are TRBV4-1 and TRBJ2-7; D remains unclear. Germline lookup yields CDR1 MGHRA and CDR2 YSYEKL. The CDR3 is 14 amino acids. The germline V and J ends were trimmed by 0 bases and 0 bases, with 6 bases remaining between them. The CDR3 coding sequence is TGCGCCAGCAGCCAAGAACAGAGCTCCTACGAGCAGTACTTC. Encoded protein: CASSQEQSSYEQYF.

As to this clone: The sample carries other DNA sequences with the same CDR3. Here the CDR3 DNA reads TGTGCCAGCAGCGTAGAGAGTTACAATGAGCAGTTCTTC. Protein sequence: CASSVESYNEQFF. The V call is TRBV9, the J call TRBJ2-1, with D unclear. The CDR3 is made up of 13 amino acids. The ends were cut back, 0 bases at V and 4 bases at J, with 5 bases in the middle. Germline CDR1 SGDLS, CDR2 YYNGEE. The full variable domain, in which reference TRBV9 and TRBJ2-1 provide the parts outside the CDR3, is DSGVTQTPKHLITATGQRVTLRCSPRSGDLSVYWYQQSLDQGLQFLIQYYNGEERAKGNILERFSAQQFPDLHSELNLSSLELGDSALYFCASSVESYNEQFFGPGTRLTVL.

This clone came up once. The chain carries TRBV7-2 and TRBJ1-3; 7 nucleotides agree with TRBD1. The germline V gene encodes CDR1 SGHTA and CDR2 FQGNSA. The length of the CDR3 is 13 residues. V dropped 5 bases and J dropped 5; count of bases not matched to a gene: 3. CDR3 protein: CASSVDRRNTIYF. The DNA for the CDR3 is TGTGCCAGCAGCGTGGACAGGAGAAACACCATATATTTT.

This rearrangement joins TRBV7-6 to TRBJ2-1, with 10 positions matching TRBD2. Germline loops: CDR1 SGHVS, CDR2 FNYEAQ. V lost 1 base, J lost 0 bases, and 3 bases stayed unmatched. CDR3 length equals 17 residues. This chain's CDR3 is CASSLEASGSSYNEQFF. The CDR3 nucleotides read TGTGCCAGCAGCTTAGAGGCTAGCGGGAGCTCCTACAATGAGCAGTTCTTC.

The chain is built from TRBV7-6 and TRBJ2-7; the D is unclear. The CDR3 has 13 residues. Trimming left V 0 bases short and J 6 bases short, with 9 bases between. Germline V gene lookup returns CDR1 SGHVS and CDR2 FNYEAQ. The CDR3 is CASSLAPMSEQYF. CDR3 in DNA: TGTGCCAGCAGCTTAGCCCCCATGAGCGAGCAGTACTTC.

This clone was seen a single time. V and J are TRBV5-5 and TRBJ1-2; TRBD1 might be the D (6 bases). Germline CDR1 SGHKS, CDR2 YYEKEE (reference sequence). The CDR3 totals 14 residues. V lost 0 bases and J 8 bases, leaving 14 bases between the germline ends. The CDR3: CASSLVAGARGYTF. The CDR3 DNA follows: TGTGCCAGCAGCTTGGTGGCGGGGGCCCGGGGCTACACCTTC.

The chain combines TRBV7-8 with TRBJ1-5; TRBD1 agrees at 8 bases. Per germline, CDR1 SGHVS and CDR2 FQNEAQ. The CDR3 length is 16 residues. Germline trimming cut 4 bases from V and 0 bases from J; bases unmatched to any gene: 5. CDR3 protein: CASSSMTGVSNQPQHF. The CDR3 DNA sequence: TGTGCCAGCAGCTCCATGACAGGGGTTAGCAATCAGCCCCAGCATTTT.

The chain joins TRBV5-6 to TRBJ2-7; 9 bases are a match to TRBD2. The CDR3 sequence is 15 residues long. The germline CDR1 and CDR2 sequences are SGHDT and YYEEEE. The junction had 6 bases not matched to a gene; V was cut back by 3 bases and J by 2 bases. The CDR3 nucleotides read TGTGCCAGCAGCTCCCTTCGACTAGCGGCCTACGAGCAGTACTTC. Translation gives CASSSLRLAAYEQYF.

The genes are TRBV4-1 and TRBJ2-1, with 9 bases lining up with TRBD2. V shed 3 bases, J shed 10 bases, and the junction held 10 bases outside the gene matches. Germline V CDR1 and CDR2: MGHRA, YSYEKL. The CDR3 runs 15 residues. The CDR3 DNA follows: TGCGCCAGCAGCCAGGGACTAGCTGGGCTTTGGGAGCAGTTCTTC. This translates into CASSQGLAGLWEQFF.

The gene calls are TRBV7-9 and TRBJ1-1; possibly TRBD1 for D (5 bases). The CDR3 is 15 amino acids. The V end was cut by 0 bases, the J end by 1 base, with 9 bases between. The germline CDR1 and CDR2 sequences are SEHNR and FQNEAQ (reference sequence). The DNA for the CDR3 is TGTGCCAGCAGCTTAGCGGGAAGGGGGAACACTGAAGCTTTCTTT. Its translation: CASSLAGRGNTEAFF.

This clone was seen just once. This sequence joins TRBV15 and TRBJ2-5; D might be TRBD1 (6 bases). Looked up from germline, CDR1 is LNHNV and CDR2 is YYDKDF (reference sequence). The CDR3 extends over 13 amino acids. V was shortened by 6 bases and J by 5 bases, with 13 bases between the two germline ends. The CDR3, as DNA: TGTGCCACCAGGACAGGAGGAGTGGAGACCCAGTACTTC. This sequence encodes CATRTGGVETQYF.

The rearrangement joins TRBV9 to TRBJ2-1, with TRBD1 identical over 8 bases. V was clipped by 3 bases and J by 5 bases; unmatched bases: 7. The CDR3 has 15 amino acids. Germline lookup yields CDR1 SGDLS and CDR2 YYNGEE. Here the CDR3 DNA reads TGTGCCAGCAGCGCGACCGGGACAGGTGACAATGAGCAGTTCTTC. This gives the protein CASSATGTGDNEQFF.

The V gene is TRBV5-4, the J gene TRBJ1-2; 12 nucleotides align to TRBD1. V was pared by 2 bases and J by 6 bases, with 2 bases of the junction left unmatched. The CDR3 is made up of 14 amino acids. Germline values: CDR1 SGHNT, CDR2 YYREEE (reference sequence). CDR3 in DNA: TGTGCCAGCAGCTTCGGGACAGGGGGCGATGGCTACACCTTC. Amino acids: CASSFGTGGDGYTF.

J is TRBJ2-7 and V is TRBV11-2; the match to TRBD1 covers 7 bases. The V gene's germline CDR1 is SGHAT and CDR2 FQNNGV. J lost 3 bases, V lost 5 bases, and 13 bases had no gene match. The CDR3 totals 16 residues. The CDR3 loop is CASSTRTGPEYYEQYF. As DNA, the CDR3 is TGTGCCAGCAGCACCCGGACAGGCCCAGAGTACTACGAGCAGTACTTC.

This sequence joins TRBV19 and TRBJ1-1; 8 bases are shared with TRBD1. From germline, CDR1 is LNHDA and CDR2 SQIVND (reference sequence). CDR3 size: 16 residues. The V gene end was trimmed by 3 bases and the J gene end by 0 bases; junction bases not matched to a gene: 6. In DNA, the CDR3 is TGTGCCAGTAGTATTGACCTGGGACAGGTGAACACTGAAGCTTTCTTT. This translates into CASSIDLGQVNTEAFF.

The chain has TRBV18 and TRBJ2-3; the D is unclear. This CDR3 region has 11 residues. Per the germline V gene, CDR1 is KGHSH and CDR2 is LQKENI. With 4 bases removed from V and 4 bases from J, the gap between germline ends came to 3 bases. The CDR3 region is CASSRADTQYF. DNA for the CDR3: TGTGCCAGCTCACGCGCAGATACGCAGTATTTT.

The rearrangement joins TRBV11-2 to TRBJ2-2; TRBD1 matches at 9 bases. The CDR3 runs 15 residues. Trimming cost V 3 bases and J 6 bases; bases outside gene matches: 5. Germline lookup yields CDR1 SGHAT and CDR2 FQNNGV. The CDR3 DNA follows: TGTGCCAGCAGCTTGGGGACAGGGTGGGCCGGGGAGCTGTTTTTT. Translated: CASSLGTGWAGELFF. Full variable domain (missing parts from reference TRBV11-2 and TRBJ2-2): EAGVAQSPRYKIIEKRQSVAFWCNPISGHATLYWYQQILGQGPKLLIQFQNNGVVDDSQLPKDRFSAERLKGVDSTLKIQPAKLEDSAVYLCASSLGTGWAGELFFGEGSRLTVL.

The chain uses TRBV5-1 and TRBJ1-6; D gene ambiguous. The CDR3 is 8 residues long. Per germline, CDR1 SGHRS and CDR2 YFSETQ. The CDR3 loop is CLNSPLHF. In DNA form, the CDR3 reads TGCCTCAATTCACCCCTCCACTTT.

This clone was seen just once. The J gene is TRBJ2-7, the V gene TRBV11-3; no clear D gene. This CDR3 contains 14 residues. The V gene lost 1 base and the J gene lost 1 base, with 8 bases spanning the gap. Germline loops: CDR1 SGHNT, CDR2 YENEEA. CDR3 sequence (DNA): TGTGCCAGCAGCTTAGGACCAGGTTCCTACGAGCAGTACTTC. Amino acids: CASSLGPGSYEQYF.

The chain combines TRBV6-5 with TRBJ1-1; 8 bases fit TRBD1. J lost 5 bases, V lost 6 bases, and 5 bases had no gene match. Germline V gives CDR1 MNHEY, CDR2 SVGAGI. The CDR3 is 13 amino acids. The CDR3 DNA is TGTGCCAGCAGGGCAGGGGGCCGGACTGAAGCTTTCTTT. Amino acid sequence: CASRAGGRTEAFF.

The gene calls are TRBV28 and TRBJ1-6; D may be TRBD1 (5 bases). The CDR3 covers 18 residues. V lost 3 bases and J 13 bases, leaving 28 bases between the germline ends. The V gene's germline CDR1 is MDHEN and CDR2 SYDVKM. For the CDR3, the DNA is TGTGCCAGCAGTTTGGACACTACAAATAGGATTTCTATTCCCCCCCTCCACTTT. Translated: CASSLDTTNRISIPPLHF.

This chain uses TRBV6-5 with TRBJ2-7, with TRBD1 as a possible D gene (5 bases). Between the trimmed V and J ends, which lost 4 bases and 5 bases, there was a span of 15 bases. The CDR3 is made up of 14 amino acids. CDR1 is MNHEY and CDR2 is SVGAGI in the germline V gene. The CDR3 protein is CASSLRTLAHEQYF. CDR3 DNA: TGTGCCAGCAGTTTGAGGACACTGGCCCACGAGCAGTACTTC.

For this clone: Other DNA sequences in this sample translate to the same CDR3. This sequence joins TRBV5-8 and TRBJ1-5; D possibly corresponds to TRBD1 (5 bases). CDR1 is SGHTS, CDR2 YDEGEE, per germline. This CDR3 has 13 residues. Trimming removed 4 bases from V and 3 bases from J, with 8 bases in between. As DNA, the CDR3 is TGTGCCAGCAGCCTAGGGGACAATCAGCCCCAGCATTTT. It encodes CASSLGDNQPQHF.